This TCR beta chain was captured by sequencing in a study of T-cell reconstitution after alpha-beta-depleted transplantation in children. Study-wide points: Reportedly, alpha-beta T cells present about two months post-transplant originated from several hundred expanded clones of graft origin.

This CDR3 contains 15 residues. Germline loops: CDR1 SGHAT, CDR2 FQNNGV. V lost 7 bases to trimming and J lost 4 bases, with 20 bases between them. Molecular barcoding with unique molecular identifiers was used for the TCRbeta library. TCRdb called the PCR reads again in MiXCR, with one record for every CDR3 protein. This sample has about a million distinct CDR3 sequences; roughly 29% occur once, and the top ten carry 28%. This clonotype has just a few counts. Its antigen is as yet unknown. Sequenced here: PBMCs, mostly from graft donor cells, sampled 360 days after TCRalphabeta/CD19-depleted stem cell transplant. This receptor was identified in a boy younger than two who had a stem cell transplant for SCID, so the T cells may come from the graft donor. The gene calls are TRBV11-2 and TRBJ2-7; D is possibly TRBD1 (6 bases). CDR3 nucleotide sequence: TGTGCCAGCACCCGCCAAGGCAGGGGTGGTTACGAGCAGTACTTC. Its protein is CASTRQGRGGYEQYF.